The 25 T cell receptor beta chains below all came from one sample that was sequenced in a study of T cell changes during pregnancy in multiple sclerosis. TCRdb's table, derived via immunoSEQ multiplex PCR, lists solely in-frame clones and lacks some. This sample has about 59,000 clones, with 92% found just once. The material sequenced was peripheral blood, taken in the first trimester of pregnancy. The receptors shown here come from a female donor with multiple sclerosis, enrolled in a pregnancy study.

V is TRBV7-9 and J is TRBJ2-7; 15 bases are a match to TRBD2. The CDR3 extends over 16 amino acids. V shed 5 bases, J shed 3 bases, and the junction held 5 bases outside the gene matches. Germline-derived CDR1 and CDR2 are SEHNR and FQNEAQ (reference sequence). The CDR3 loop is CASSGTSGRINYEQYF. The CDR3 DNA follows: TGTGCCAGCAGCGGGACTAGCGGGAGGATAAACTACGAGCAGTACTTC. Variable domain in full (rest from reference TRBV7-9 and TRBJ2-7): DTGVSQNPRHKITKRGQNVTFRCDPISEHNRLYWYRQTLGQGPEFLTYFQNEAQLEKSRLLSDRFSAERPKGSFSTLEIQRTEQGDSAMYLCASSGTSGRINYEQYFGPGTRLTVT.

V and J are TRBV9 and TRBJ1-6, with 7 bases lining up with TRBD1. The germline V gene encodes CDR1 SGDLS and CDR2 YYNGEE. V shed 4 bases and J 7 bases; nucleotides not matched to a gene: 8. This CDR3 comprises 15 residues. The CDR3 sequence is CASSPRDSGNSPLHF. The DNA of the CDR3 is TGTGCCAGCAGCCCACGGGACAGCGGAAATTCACCCCTCCACTTT.

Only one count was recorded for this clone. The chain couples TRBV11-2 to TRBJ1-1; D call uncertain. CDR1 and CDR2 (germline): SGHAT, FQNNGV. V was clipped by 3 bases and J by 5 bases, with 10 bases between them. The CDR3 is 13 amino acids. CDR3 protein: CASSFGGGTEAFF. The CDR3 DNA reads TGTGCCAGCAGCTTTGGAGGAGGGACTGAAGCTTTCTTT.

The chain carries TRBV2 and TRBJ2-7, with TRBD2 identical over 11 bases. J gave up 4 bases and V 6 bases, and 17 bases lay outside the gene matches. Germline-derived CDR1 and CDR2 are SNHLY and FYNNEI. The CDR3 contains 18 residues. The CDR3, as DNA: TGTGCCAGCAGGGGACTAGCGGCCAGGGGGGATGAGAGGTACGAGCAGTACTTC. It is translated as CASRGLAARGDERYEQYF. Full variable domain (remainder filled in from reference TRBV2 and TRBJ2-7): EPEVTQTPSHQVTQMGQEVILRCVPISNHLYFYWYRQILGQKVEFLVSFYNNEISEKSEIFDDQFSVERPDGSNFTLKIRSTKLEDSAMYFCASRGLAARGDERYEQYFGPGTRLTVT.

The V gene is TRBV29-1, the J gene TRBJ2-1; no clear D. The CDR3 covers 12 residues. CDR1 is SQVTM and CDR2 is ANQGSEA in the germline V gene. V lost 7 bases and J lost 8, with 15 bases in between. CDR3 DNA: TGCAGCGCCGAGCCCCCGCTACATGAGCAGTTCTTC. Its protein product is CSAEPPLHEQFF.

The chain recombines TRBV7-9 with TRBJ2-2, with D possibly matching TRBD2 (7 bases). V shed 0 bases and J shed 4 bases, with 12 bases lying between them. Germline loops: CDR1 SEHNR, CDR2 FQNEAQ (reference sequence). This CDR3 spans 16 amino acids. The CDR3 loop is CASSLAPGGGTGELFF. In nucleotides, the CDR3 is TGTGCCAGCAGCTTAGCTCCGGGGGGCGGCACCGGGGAGCTGTTTTTT.

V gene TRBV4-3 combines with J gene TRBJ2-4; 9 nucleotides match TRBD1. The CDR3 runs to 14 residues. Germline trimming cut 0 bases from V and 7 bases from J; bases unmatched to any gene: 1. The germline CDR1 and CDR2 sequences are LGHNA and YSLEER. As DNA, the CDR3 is TGCGCCAGCAGCCAAGATACAGGGGGCAACATTCAGTACTTC. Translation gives CASSQDTGGNIQYF.

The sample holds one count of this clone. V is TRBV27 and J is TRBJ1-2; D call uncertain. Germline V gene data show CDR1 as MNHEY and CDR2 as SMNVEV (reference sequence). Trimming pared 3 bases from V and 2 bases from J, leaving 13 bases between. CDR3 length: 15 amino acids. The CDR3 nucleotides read TGTGCCAGCAGTTTCGTCAGTGGCGGAAACTATGGCTACACCTTC. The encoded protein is CASSFVSGGNYGYTF.

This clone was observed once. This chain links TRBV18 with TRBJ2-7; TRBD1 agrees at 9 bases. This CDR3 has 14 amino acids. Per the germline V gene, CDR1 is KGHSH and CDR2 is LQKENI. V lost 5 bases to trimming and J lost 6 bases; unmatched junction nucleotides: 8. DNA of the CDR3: TGTGCCAGCTCATCGGGACAGGGAATGGTCGAGCAGTACTTC. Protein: CASSSGQGMVEQYF.

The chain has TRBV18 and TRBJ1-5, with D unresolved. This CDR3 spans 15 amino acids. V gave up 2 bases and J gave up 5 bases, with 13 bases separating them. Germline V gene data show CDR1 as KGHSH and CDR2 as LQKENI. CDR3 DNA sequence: TGTGCCAGCTCACCAAGAACAAGCGGGGATCAGCCCCAGCATTTT. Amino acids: CASSPRTSGDQPQHF.

The CDR3, as DNA: TGTGCCAGCAGCCGGGGACAGGGGTTCCTTGTCCAAGAGACCCAGTACTTC. Its translation is CASSRGQGFLVQETQYF. The rearrangement joins TRBV5-5 to TRBJ2-5; 10 bases are shared with TRBD1. Germline V gives CDR1 SGHKS, CDR2 YYEKEE (reference sequence). This CDR3 comprises 17 residues. V was pared by 4 bases and J by 1 base, with 10 bases of the junction left unmatched.

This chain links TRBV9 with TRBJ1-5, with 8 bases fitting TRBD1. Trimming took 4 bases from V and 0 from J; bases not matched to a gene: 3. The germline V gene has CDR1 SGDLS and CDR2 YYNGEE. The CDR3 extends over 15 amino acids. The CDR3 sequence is CASSPGQVSNQPQHF. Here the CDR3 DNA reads TGTGCCAGCAGCCCGGGACAGGTTAGCAATCAGCCCCAGCATTTT. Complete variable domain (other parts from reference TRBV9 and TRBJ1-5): DSGVTQTPKHLITATGQRVTLRCSPRSGDLSVYWYQQSLDQGLQFLIQYYNGEERAKGNILERFSAQQFPDLHSELNLSSLELGDSALYFCASSPGQVSNQPQHFGDGTRLSIL.

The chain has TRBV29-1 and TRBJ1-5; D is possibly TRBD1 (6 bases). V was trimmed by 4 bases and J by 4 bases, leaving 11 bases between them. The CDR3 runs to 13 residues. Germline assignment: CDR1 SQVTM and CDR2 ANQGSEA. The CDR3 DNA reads TGCAGCGTTGCTTCCCAGGGGAATCAGCCCCAGCATTTT. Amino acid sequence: CSVASQGNQPQHF.

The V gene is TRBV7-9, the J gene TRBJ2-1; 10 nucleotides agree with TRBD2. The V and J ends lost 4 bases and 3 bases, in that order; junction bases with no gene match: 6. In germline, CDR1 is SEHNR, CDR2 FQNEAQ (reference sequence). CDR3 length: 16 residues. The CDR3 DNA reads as TGTGCCAGCAGCTCCGTTCTAGCGGGAGACTACAATGAGCAGTTCTTC. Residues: CASSSVLAGDYNEQFF.

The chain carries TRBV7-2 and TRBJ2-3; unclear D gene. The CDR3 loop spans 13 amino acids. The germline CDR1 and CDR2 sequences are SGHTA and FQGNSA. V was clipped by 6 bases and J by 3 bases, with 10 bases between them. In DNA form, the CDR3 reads TGTGCCAGCAGTCCCCCTCTTACAGATACGCAGTATTTT. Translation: CASSPPLTDTQYF.

The CDR3 sequence: CASSSIDRGRGEQYF. The CDR3 bases are TGTGCCAGCAGCTCCATTGACAGGGGTAGGGGCGAGCAGTACTTC. This rearrangement joins TRBV7-2 to TRBJ2-7; 8 bases match TRBD1. CDR1 and CDR2 (germline): SGHTA, FQGNSA. CDR3 length: 15 amino acids. J gave up 6 bases and V 4 bases, and 11 bases lay outside the gene matches.

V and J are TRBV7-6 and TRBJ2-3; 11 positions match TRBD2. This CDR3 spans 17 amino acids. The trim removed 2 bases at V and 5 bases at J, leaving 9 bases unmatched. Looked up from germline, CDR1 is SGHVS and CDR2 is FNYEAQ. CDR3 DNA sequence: TGTGCCAGCAGCTTAATTTCGCTAGCGGGAGGTCAAGATACGCAGTATTTT. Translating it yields CASSLISLAGGQDTQYF.

CDR3 nucleotides: TGTGCCAGCAGCTTACGACAGGGGACCGTGAACACTGAAGCTTTCTTT. It translates to CASSLRQGTVNTEAFF. V is TRBV7-2 and J is TRBJ1-1; 8 positions match TRBD1. CDR3 length equals 16 residues. Germline assignment: CDR1 SGHTA and CDR2 FQGNSA. V lost 2 bases to trimming and J lost 0 bases; unmatched junction nucleotides: 5.

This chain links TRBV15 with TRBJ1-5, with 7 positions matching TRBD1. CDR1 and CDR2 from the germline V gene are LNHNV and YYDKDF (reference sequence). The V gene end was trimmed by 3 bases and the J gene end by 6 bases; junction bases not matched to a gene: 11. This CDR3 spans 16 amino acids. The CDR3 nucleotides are TGTGCCACCAGCAGGACCCGGGACAGATCCTTTCAGCCCCAGCATTTT. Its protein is CATSRTRDRSFQPQHF.

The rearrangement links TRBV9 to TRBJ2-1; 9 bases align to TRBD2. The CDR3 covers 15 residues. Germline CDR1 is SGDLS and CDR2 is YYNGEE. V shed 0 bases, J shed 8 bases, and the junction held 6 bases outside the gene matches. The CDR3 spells CASSVGVAGEHEQFF. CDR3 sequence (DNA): TGTGCCAGCAGCGTAGGGGTAGCGGGAGAGCATGAGCAGTTCTTC.

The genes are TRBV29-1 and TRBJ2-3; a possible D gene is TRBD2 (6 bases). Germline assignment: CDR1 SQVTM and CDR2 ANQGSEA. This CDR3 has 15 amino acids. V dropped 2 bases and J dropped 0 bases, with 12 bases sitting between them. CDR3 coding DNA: TGCAGCGTTGAAAGGACCGGGACTAGCACAGATACGCAGTATTTT. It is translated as CSVERTGTSTDTQYF.

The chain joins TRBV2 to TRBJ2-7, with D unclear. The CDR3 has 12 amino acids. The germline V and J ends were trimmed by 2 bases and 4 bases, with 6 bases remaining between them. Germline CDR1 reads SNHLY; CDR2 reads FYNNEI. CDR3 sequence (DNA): TGTGCCAGCAGTGAAAATTTATACGAGCAGTACTTC. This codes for CASSENLYEQYF.

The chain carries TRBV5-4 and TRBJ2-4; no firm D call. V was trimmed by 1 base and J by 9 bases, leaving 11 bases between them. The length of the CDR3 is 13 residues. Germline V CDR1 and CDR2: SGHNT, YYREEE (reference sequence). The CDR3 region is CASSLNSLGIQYF. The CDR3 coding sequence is TGTGCCAGCAGCTTGAATAGTCTCGGCATTCAGTACTTC.

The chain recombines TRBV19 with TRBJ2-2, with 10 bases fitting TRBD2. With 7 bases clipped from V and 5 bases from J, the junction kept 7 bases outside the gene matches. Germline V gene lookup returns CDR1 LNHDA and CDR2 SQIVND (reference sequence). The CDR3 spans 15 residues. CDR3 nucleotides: TGTGCCAGTAACAAAGCGGGAGGGCCGACCGGGGAGCTGTTTTTT. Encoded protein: CASNKAGGPTGELFF.

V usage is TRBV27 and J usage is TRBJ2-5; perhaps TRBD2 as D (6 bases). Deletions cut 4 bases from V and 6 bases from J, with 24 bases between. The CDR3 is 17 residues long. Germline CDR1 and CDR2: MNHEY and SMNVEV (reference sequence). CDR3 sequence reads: CASSSLLSDSGWKTQYF. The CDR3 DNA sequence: TGTGCCAGCAGTTCCCTCCTCTCCGATAGCGGTTGGAAGACCCAGTACTTC.